This T cell receptor (beta chain) came from a study of blood T cell repertoires in COVID-19. For the study at large: In each case, the material was cDNA or gDNA derived from T cells, B-cell-depleted T cells, or PBMCs.

Sequenced by immunoSEQ multiplex PCR; TCRdb stores in-frame clones only, minus some. The table shows about 280,000 clones, with approximately 89% occurring only once. This clone was found once. V was clipped by 0 bases and J by 0 bases; unmatched bases: 11. The CDR3 has 18 amino acids. Germline values: CDR1 MGHRA, CDR2 YSYEKL. This receptor was obtained from a man in his forties who had been exposed to COVID-19. Sequencing was performed on PBMCs or T cells enriched from blood (not recorded which). This rearrangement joins TRBV4-1 to TRBJ2-7; TRBD2 aligns across 7 bases. The CDR3 DNA follows: TGCGCCAGCAGCCAAGAGATGATAGGAGCGGGGTTCTCCTACGAGCAGTACTTC. Protein: CASSQEMIGAGFSYEQYF.